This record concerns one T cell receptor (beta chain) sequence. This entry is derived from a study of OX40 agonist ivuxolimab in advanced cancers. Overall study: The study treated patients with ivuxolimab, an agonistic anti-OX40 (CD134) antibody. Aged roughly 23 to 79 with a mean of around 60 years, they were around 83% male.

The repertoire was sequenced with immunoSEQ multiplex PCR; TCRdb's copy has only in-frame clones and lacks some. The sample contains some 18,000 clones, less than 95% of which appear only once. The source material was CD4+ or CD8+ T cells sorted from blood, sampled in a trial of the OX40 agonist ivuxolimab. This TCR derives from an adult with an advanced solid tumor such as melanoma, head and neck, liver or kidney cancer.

CDR3 in DNA: TGTGCCAGCAGCTTAGTCGGGACTAGCGGCACAGATACGCAGTATTTT. As protein: CASSLVGTSGTDTQYF. The chain is built from TRBV7-9 and TRBJ2-3; 10 positions match TRBD2. Per the germline V gene, CDR1 is SEHNR and CDR2 is FQNEAQ (reference sequence). Trimming removed 1 base from V and 1 base from J; junction bases left unmatched: 2. This CDR3 contains 16 residues.